This record concerns one T cell receptor beta chain sequence. Which antigen it targets is not known. Qualities for individual bases were not recorded, and no much larger clone is one base off. This specimen belongs to a study of blood T cell repertoires in COVID-19 (TCRdb year 2020). In the study overall: Samples from collaborators originated in the United States, Italy and Spain and spanned both the acute and convalescent phases of COVID-19. The material from the prospective study consisted of cDNA or gDNA derived from T cells, B-cell-depleted T cells, or PBMCs. The dataset comprised deeply sampled blood TCRbeta repertoires from subjects exposed to, actively infected with, or recovered from COVID-19. The repertoires were made available in a free public database intended to serve as a resource for research on the immune response to SARS-CoV-2. The samples were drawn from the first 160 participants of the ongoing ImmuneRACE study and from 1,254 subjects provided by 6 global collaborators. Nearly every sample came with metadata listing a de-identified subject ID, COVID-19 status, age in years and sex. Where available, HLA class I and class II types were obtained from metadata supplied by the sample provider rather than from assay-based typing.

Study-wide conclusions, independent of this receptor: How much clinical and demographic metadata was included differed by source and by participant, and the metadata was provided uncurated.

The CDR3 has 12 amino acids, counting the end cysteine and phenylalanine. Of all the DNA, just the CDR3 is kept, 36 bases in frame from base 1. The junction carries 8 bases between V and J, which are trimmed by 6 bases and 4 bases respectively. Reading the germline V gene (reference sequence) gives CDR1 MNHEY and CDR2 SMNVEV. In Seattle, one collaborating source enrolled patients while the infection was active and tracked those patients longitudinally over the course of disease. Whole blood was collected in K2EDTA tubes by collaborating institutions according to the institutions' own protocols. For TCRbeta analysis, collaborators shipped samples in one of three forms: frozen whole blood, isolated PBMCs, or DNA extracted from either of those sample types. TCRbeta CDR3 regions were amplified from genomic DNA using the immunoSEQ Assay, a bias-controlled multiplex PCR. From the authors' description of their analysis: The number of nucleated cells in each sample was estimated by amplification of reference gene primers within the assay. To quantify the absolute abundance of each unique TCRbeta CDR3 rearrangement, sequence reads were collapsed and filtered. Productive Simpson clonality was computed per sample as the square root of Simpson's diversity index over productive rearrangements. Held by TCRdb, this immuneACCESS table contains in-frame sequences only and omits some clones. Under half of the omission traces to an unresolved V gene where checked; the cause of the rest is unknown. V and J calls and clone size come straight from that table; D and trimming were deduced from the DNA. The sample includes 300,000 to 350,000 clones, with 75% to 95% observed a single time. 6.5% to 8% of the sample is in the top ten clones.

What was sequenced was peripheral blood. This receptor was obtained from a woman in her 30s with COVID-19, enrolled during active disease. The chain is assembled from TRBV27 and TRBJ2-3; tentative D gene TRBD1, with 5 bases matching. The nucleotides are TGTGCCAGCAGGCAGGGCCCAGATACGCAGTATTTT. Translated, this gives CASRQGPDTQYF.